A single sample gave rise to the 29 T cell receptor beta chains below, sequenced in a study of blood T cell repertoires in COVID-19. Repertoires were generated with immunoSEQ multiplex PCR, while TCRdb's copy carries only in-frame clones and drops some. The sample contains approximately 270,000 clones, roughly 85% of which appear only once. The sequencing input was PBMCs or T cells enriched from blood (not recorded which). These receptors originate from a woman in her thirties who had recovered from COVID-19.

CDR3 region: CASSLSPSGLYNEQFF. CDR3 nucleotide sequence: TGTGCCAGCAGCTTAAGTCCTAGCGGACTATACAATGAGCAGTTCTTC. The rearrangement uses TRBV7-3 and TRBJ2-1, with TRBD2 identical over 7 bases. V dropped 1 base and J dropped 4; count of bases not matched to a gene: 7. The CDR3 is 16 amino acids. CDR1 is SGHTA and CDR2 is FQGTGA in the germline V gene.

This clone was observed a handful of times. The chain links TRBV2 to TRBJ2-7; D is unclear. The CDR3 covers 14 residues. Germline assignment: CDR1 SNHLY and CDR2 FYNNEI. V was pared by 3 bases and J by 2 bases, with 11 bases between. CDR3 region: CASSDVGSPYEQYF. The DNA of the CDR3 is TGTGCCAGCAGTGATGTGGGCAGCCCCTACGAGCAGTACTTC.

This CDR3 is CASSLATGEDEKLFF. For the CDR3, the DNA is TGTGCCAGCAGCTTAGCGACAGGGGAGGATGAAAAACTGTTTTTT. This chain joins TRBV7-9 and TRBJ1-4; 8 bases line up with TRBD1. Germline CDR1 is SEHNR and CDR2 is FQNEAQ (reference sequence). The J segment lost 6 bases and the V segment lost 0 bases, leaving 3 bases of the junction unmatched. This CDR3 comprises 15 residues.

The CDR3 nucleotides read TGTGCCAGCAGCACTTCGACAGGGTCCGTTGAAGCTTTCTTT. Amino acid sequence: CASSTSTGSVEAFF. The V gene is TRBV28, the J gene TRBJ1-1; 7 bases match TRBD1. Germline-derived CDR1 and CDR2 are MDHEN and SYDVKM. V dropped 6 bases and J dropped 7; count of bases not matched to a gene: 11. The CDR3 runs to 14 residues.

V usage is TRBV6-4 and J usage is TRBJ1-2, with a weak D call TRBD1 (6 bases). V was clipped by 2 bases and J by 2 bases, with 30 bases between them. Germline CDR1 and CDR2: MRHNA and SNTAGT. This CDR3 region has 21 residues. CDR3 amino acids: CASSDHLFPVFQGSANYGYTF. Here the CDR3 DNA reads TGTGCCAGCAGTGACCATTTGTTCCCGGTCTTCCAGGGGTCCGCCAACTATGGCTACACCTTC.

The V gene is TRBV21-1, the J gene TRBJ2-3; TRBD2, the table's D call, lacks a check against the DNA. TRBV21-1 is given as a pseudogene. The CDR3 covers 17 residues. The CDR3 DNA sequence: TGTGCCAGCAGCAAAGCGCTTTGGAGGGGATGCACAGATACGCAGTATTTT. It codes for CASSKALWRGCTDTQYF.

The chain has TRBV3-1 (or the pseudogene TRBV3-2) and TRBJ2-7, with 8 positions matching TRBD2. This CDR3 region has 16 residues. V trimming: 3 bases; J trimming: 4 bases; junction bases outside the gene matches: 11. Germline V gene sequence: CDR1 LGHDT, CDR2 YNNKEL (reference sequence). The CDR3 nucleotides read TGTGCCAGCAGCCAGAGGGGACTAGGTGTTTTTTACGAGCAGTACTTC. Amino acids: CASSQRGLGVFYEQYF.

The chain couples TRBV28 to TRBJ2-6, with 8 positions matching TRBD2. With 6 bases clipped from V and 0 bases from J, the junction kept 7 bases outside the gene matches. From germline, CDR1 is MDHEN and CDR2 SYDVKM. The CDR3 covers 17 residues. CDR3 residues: CASRTSGSLSGANVLTF. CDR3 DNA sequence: TGTGCCAGCAGAACGAGCGGGAGTCTCTCTGGGGCCAACGTCCTGACTTTC.

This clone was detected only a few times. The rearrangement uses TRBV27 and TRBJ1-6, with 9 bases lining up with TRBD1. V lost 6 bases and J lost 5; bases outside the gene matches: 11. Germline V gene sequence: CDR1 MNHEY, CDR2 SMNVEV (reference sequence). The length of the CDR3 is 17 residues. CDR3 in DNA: TGTGCCAGCAGCCCCCTACTTCGGACAGGGGATAATTCACCCCTCCACTTT. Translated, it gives CASSPLLRTGDNSPLHF.

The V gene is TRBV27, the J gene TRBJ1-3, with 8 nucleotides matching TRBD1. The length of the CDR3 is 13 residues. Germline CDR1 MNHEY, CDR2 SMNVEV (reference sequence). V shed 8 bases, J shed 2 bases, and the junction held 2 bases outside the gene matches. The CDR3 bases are TGTGCCAGCCTGACAGGGGCTGGAAACACCATATATTTT. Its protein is CASLTGAGNTIYF.

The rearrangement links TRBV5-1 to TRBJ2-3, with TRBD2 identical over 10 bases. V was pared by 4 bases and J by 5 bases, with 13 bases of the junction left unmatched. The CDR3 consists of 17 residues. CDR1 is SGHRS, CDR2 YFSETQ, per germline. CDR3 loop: CASSLRSSGGAVDTQYF. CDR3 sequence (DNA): TGCGCCAGCAGCCTCCGTTCGAGCGGGGGGGCCGTAGATACGCAGTATTTT.

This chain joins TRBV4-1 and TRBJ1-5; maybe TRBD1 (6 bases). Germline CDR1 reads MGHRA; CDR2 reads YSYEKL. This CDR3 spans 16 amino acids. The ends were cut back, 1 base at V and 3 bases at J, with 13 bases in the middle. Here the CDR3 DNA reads TGCGCCAGCAGCCAAGTATCCGGACAGCCCAATCAGCCCCAGCATTTT. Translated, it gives CASSQVSGQPNQPQHF.

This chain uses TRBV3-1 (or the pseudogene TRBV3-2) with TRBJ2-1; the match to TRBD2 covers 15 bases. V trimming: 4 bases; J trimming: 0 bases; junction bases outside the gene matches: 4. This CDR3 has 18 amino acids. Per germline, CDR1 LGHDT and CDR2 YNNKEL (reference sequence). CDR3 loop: CASSRGTSGGSSYNEQFF. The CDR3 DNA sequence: TGTGCCAGCAGCCGCGGGACTAGCGGGGGGAGCTCCTACAATGAGCAGTTCTTC.

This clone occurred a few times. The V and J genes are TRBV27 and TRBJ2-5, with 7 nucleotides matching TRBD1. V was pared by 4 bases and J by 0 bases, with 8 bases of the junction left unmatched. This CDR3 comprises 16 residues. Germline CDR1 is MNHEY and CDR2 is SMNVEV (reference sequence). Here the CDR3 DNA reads TGTGCCAGCAGTTATGAGCAGACAGGGCACCAAGAGACCCAGTACTTC. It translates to CASSYEQTGHQETQYF.

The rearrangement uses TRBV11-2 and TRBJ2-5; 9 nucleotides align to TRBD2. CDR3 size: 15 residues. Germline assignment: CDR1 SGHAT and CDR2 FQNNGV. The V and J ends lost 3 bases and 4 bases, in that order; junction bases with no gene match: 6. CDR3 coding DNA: TGTGCCAGCAGCTTTCTAGCGGGGAGGGGAGAGACCCAGTACTTC. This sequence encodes CASSFLAGRGETQYF.

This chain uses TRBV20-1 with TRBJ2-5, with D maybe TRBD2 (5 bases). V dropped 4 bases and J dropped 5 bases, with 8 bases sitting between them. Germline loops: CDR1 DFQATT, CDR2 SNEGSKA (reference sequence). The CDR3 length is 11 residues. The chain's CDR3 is CSATSGETQYF. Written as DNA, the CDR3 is TGCAGTGCTACATCGGGGGAGACCCAGTACTTC.

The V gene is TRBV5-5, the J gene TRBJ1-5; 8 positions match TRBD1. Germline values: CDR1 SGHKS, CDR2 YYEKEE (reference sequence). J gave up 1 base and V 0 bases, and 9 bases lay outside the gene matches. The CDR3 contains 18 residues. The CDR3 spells CASSLGPRGDRSNQPQHF. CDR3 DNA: TGTGCCAGCAGCTTGGGTCCGAGGGGGGACAGGAGCAATCAGCCCCAGCATTTT.

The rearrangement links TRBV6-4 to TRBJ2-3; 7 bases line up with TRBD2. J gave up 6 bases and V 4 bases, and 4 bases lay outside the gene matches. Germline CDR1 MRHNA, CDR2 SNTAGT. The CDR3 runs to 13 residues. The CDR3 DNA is TGTGCCAGCAGTGGGGAACTAGCGGATACGCAGTATTTT. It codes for CASSGELADTQYF.

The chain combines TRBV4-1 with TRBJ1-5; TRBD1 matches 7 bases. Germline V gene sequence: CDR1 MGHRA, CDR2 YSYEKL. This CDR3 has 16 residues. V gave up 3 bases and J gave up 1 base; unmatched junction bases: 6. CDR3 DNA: TGCGCCAGCAGCCAGACCGACAGGGTCAGCAATCAGCCCCAGCATTTT. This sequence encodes CASSQTDRVSNQPQHF.

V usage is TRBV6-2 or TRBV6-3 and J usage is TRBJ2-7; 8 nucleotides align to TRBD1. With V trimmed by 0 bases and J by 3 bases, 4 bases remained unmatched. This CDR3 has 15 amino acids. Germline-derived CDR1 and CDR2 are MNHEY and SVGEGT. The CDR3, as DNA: TGTGCCAGCAGTTACTCCGACAGGGGCTACTACGAGCAGTACTTC. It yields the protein CASSYSDRGYYEQYF.

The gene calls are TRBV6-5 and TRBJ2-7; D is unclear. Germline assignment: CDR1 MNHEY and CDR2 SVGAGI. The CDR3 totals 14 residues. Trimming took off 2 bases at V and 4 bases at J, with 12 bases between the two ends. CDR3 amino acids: CASSYGPLIYEQYF. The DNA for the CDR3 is TGTGCCAGCAGTTACGGCCCTCTTATTTACGAGCAGTACTTC.

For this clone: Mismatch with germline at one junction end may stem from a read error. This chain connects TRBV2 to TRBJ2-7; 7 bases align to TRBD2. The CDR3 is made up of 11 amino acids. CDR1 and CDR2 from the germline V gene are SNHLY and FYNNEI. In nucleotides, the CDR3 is TGTGCCACCTTCGGGAGGCGGGGGATCGGGTTC. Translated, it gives CATFGRRGIGF.

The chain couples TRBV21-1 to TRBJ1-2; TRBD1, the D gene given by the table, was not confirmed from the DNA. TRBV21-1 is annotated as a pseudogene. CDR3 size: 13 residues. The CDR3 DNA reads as TGTGCCAGCAGTGAAGCAGGGAAGGATGGCTACACCTTC. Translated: CASSEAGKDGYTF.

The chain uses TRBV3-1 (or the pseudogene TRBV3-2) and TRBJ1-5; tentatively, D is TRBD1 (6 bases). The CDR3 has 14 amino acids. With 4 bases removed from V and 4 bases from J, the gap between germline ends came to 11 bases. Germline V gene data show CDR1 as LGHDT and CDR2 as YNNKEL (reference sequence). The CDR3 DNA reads TGTGCCAGCAGCCTAGGGGGTGGAAATCAGCCCCAGCATTTT. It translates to CASSLGGGNQPQHF.

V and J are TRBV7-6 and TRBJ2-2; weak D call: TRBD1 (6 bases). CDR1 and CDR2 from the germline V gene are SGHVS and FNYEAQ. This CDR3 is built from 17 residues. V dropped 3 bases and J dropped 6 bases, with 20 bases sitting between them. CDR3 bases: TGTGCCAGCAGCTTTAGTCGTCATACAGGGTCCCCCGGGGAGCTGTTTTTT. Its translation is CASSFSRHTGSPGELFF.

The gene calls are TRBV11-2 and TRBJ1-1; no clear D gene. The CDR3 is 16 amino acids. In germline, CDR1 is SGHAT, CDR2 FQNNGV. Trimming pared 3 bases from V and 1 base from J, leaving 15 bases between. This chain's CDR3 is CASSFPERDWNTEAFF. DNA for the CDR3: TGTGCCAGCAGCTTTCCGGAAAGAGACTGGAACACTGAAGCTTTCTTT.

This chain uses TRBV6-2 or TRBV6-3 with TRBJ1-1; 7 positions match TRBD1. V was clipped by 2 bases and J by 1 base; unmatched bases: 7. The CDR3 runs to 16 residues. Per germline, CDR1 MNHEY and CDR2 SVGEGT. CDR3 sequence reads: CASSYTLDRRNTEAFF. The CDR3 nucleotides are TGTGCCAGCAGTTACACATTGGACAGGCGGAACACTGAAGCTTTCTTT.

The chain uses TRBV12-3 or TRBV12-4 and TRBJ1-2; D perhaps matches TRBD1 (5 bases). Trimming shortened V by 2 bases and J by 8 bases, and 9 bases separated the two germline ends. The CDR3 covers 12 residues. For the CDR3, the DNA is TGTGCCAGCAGTTTACAGGGTCTGGGCTACACCTTC. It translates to CASSLQGLGYTF.

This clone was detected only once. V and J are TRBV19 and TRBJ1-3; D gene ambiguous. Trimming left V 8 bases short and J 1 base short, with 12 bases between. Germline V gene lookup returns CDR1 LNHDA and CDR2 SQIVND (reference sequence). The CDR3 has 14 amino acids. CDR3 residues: CASRKEDSGNTIYF. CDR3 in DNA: TGTGCCAGTCGGAAGGAGGATTCTGGAAACACCATATATTTT.